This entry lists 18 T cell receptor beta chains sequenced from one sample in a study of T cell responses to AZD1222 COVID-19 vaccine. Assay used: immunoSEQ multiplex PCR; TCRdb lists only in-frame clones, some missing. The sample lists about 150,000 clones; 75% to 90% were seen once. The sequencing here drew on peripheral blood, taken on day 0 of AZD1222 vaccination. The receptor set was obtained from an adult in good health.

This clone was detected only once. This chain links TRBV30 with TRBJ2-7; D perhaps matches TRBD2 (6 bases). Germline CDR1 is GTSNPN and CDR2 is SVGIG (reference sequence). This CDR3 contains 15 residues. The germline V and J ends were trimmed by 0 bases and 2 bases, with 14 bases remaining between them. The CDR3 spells CAWSVRLAPTYEQYF. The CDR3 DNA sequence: TGTGCCTGGAGTGTACGCCTAGCGCCCACCTACGAGCAGTACTTC.

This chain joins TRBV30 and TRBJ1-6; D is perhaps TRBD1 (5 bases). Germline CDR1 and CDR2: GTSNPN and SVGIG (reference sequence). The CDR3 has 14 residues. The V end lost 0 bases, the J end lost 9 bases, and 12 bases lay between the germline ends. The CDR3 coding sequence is TGTGCCTGGAGTGTACTGCGGGGGACTTCACCCCTCCACTTT. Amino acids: CAWSVLRGTSPLHF. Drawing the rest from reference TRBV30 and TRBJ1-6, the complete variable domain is SQTIHQWPATLVQPVGSPLSLECTVEGTSNPNLYWYRQAAGRGLQLLFYSVGIGQISSEVPQNLSASRPQDRQFILSSKKLLLSDSGFYLCAWSVLRGTSPLHFGNGTRLTVT.

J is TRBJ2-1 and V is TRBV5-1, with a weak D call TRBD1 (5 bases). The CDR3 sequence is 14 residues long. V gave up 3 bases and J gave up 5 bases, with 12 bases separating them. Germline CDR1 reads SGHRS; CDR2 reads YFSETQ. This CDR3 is CASSSQAPDNEQFF. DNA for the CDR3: TGCGCCAGCAGCTCACAGGCCCCGGACAATGAGCAGTTCTTC.

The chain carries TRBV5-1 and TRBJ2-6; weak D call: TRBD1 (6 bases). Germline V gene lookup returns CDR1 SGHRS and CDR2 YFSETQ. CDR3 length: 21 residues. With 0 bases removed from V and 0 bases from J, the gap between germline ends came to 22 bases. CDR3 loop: CASSLVPLGAGTSSGANVLTF. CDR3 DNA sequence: TGCGCCAGCAGCTTGGTACCGCTGGGGGCAGGGACCTCCTCTGGGGCCAACGTCCTGACTTTC.

CDR3 sequence reads: CASSQALRGTEAFF. CDR3 DNA sequence: TGTGCCAGCAGCCAGGCTCTCCGGGGCACTGAAGCTTTCTTT. This chain uses TRBV11-2 with TRBJ1-1; D unclear. There are 14 residues in the CDR3. Germline loops: CDR1 SGHAT, CDR2 FQNNGV. Trimming stripped 5 bases from V and 4 bases from J, with 14 bases between.

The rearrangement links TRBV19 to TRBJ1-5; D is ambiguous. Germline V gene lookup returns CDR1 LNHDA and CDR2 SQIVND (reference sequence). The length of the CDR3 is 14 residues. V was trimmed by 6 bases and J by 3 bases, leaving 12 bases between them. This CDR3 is CASRDGPDNQPQHF. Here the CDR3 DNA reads TGTGCCAGTAGGGATGGGCCTGACAATCAGCCCCAGCATTTT.

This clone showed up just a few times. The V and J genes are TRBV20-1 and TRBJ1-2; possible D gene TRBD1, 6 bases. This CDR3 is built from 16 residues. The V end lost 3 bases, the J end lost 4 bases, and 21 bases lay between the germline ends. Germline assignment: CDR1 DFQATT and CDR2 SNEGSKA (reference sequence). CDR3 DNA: TGCAGTGCTAGTAGATCGGGGGGCGCCGACCCCTATGGCTACACCTTC. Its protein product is CSASRSGGADPYGYTF.

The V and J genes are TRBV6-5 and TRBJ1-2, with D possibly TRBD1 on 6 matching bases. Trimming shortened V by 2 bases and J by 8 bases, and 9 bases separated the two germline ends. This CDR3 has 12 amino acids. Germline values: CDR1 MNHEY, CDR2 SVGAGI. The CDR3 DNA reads TGTGCCAGCAGTTACACAGGGAGCGGCTACACCTTC. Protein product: CASSYTGSGYTF.

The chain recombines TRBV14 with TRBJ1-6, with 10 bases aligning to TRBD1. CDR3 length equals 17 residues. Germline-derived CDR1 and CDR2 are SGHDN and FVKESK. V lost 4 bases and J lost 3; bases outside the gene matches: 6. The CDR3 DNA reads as TGTGCCAGCAGCCCTAGGACAGGGGGAGTCTATAATTCACCCCTCCACTTT. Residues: CASSPRTGGVYNSPLHF.

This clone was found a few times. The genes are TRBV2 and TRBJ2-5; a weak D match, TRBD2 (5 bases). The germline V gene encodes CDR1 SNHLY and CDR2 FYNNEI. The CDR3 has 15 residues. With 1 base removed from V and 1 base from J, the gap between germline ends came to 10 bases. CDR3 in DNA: TGTGCCAGCAGTGAAGTACGGGGTGTCCAAGAGACCCAGTACTTC. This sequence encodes CASSEVRGVQETQYF.

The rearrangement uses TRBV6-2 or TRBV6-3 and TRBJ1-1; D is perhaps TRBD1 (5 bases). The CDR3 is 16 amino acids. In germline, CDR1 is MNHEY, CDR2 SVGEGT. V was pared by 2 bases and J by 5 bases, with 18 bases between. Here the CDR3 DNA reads TGTGCCAGCAGTTACGAGCAGGGTCAGGTCCCAACTGAAGCTTTCTTT. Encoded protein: CASSYEQGQVPTEAFF.

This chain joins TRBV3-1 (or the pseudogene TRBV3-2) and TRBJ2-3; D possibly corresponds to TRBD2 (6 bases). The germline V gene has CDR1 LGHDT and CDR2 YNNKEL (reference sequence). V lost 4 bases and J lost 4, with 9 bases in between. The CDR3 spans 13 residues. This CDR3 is CASSLSGPDTQYF. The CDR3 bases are TGTGCCAGCAGCCTTAGCGGTCCAGATACGCAGTATTTT.

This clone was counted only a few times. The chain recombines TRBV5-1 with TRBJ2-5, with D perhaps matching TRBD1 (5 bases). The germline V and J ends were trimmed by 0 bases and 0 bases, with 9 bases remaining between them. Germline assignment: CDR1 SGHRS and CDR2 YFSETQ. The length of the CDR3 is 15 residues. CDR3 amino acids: CASSLDQGNQETQYF. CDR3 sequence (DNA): TGCGCCAGCAGCTTGGATCAGGGAAACCAAGAGACCCAGTACTTC.

The CDR3 DNA reads TGTGCCAGCAGTCCCCATTTGAATCAGCCCCAGCATTTT. This sequence encodes CASSPHLNQPQHF. The rearrangement joins TRBV28 to TRBJ1-5; no definite D call. The germline V gene has CDR1 MDHEN and CDR2 SYDVKM. The CDR3 is 13 residues long. Trimming removed 5 bases at V and 4 bases at J, with 9 bases between.

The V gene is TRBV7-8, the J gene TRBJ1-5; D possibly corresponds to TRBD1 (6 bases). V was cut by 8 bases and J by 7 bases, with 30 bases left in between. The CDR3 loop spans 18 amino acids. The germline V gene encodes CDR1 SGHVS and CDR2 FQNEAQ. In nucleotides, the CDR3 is TGTGCCAGCGCCCTCAAGGGCCCTGCCAGGGGCGCAGGGCAGCCCCAGCATTTT. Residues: CASALKGPARGAGQPQHF.

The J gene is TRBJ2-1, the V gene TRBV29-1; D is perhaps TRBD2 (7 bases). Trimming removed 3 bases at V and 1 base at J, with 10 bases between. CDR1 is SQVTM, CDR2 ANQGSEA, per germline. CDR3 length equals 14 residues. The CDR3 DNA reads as TGCAGCGTTGACGGGGGGCCATCCTACAATGAGCAGTTCTTC. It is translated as CSVDGGPSYNEQFF.

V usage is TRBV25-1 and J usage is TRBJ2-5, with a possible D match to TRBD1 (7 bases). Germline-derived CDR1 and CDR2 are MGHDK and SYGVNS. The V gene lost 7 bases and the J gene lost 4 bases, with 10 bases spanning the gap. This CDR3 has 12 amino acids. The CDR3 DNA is TGTGCCAGCACCAGGGGGGCAGAGACCCAGTACTTC. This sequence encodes CASTRGAETQYF.

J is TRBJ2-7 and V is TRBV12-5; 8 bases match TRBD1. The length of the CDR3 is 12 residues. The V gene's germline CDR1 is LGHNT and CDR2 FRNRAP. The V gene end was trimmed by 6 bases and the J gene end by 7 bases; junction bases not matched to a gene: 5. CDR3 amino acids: CASGWTGREQYF. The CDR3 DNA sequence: TGTGCTAGTGGCTGGACAGGGAGGGAGCAGTACTTC.